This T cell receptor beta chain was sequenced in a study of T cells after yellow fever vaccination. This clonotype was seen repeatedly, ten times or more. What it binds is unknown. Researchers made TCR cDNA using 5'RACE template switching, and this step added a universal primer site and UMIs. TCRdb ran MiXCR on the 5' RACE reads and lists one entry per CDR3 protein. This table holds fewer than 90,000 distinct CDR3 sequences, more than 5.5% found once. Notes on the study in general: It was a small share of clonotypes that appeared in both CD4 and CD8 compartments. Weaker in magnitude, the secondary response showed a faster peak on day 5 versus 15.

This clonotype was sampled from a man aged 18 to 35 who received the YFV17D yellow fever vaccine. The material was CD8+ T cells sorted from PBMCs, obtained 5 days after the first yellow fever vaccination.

As DNA, the CDR3 is TGCGCCAGCAGTGCACCGGGACAGCTTCAATACGAGCAGTACTTC. This codes for CASSAPGQLQYEQYF. V is TRBV10-2 and J is TRBJ2-7, with TRBD1 identical over 7 bases. V was clipped by 4 bases and J by 4 bases; unmatched bases: 10. The germline V gene encodes CDR1 WSHSY and CDR2 SAAADI. The CDR3 contains 15 residues.